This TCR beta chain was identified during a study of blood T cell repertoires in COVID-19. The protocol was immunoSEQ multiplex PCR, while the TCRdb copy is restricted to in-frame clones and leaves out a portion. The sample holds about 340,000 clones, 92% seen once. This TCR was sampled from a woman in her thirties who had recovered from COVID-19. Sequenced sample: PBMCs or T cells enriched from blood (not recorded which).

CDR3 sequence: CASATGGSNQPQHF. The DNA of the CDR3 is TGTGCCAGCGCTACGGGGGGCAGCAATCAGCCCCAGCATTTT. V and J are TRBV28 and TRBJ1-5, with D perhaps TRBD1 (6 bases). CDR1 and CDR2 (germline): MDHEN, SYDVKM. CDR3 length equals 14 residues. The germline V and J ends were trimmed by 8 bases and 1 base, with 12 bases remaining between them.